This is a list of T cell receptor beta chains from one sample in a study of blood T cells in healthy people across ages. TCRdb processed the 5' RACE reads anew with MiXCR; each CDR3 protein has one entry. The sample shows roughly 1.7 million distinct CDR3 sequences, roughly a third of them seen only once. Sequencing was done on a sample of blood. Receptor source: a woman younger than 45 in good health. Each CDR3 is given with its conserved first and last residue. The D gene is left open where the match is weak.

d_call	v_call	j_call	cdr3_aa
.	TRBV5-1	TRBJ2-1	CASSLSGLSGNEQFF
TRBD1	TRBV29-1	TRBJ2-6	CSERGQGTSGANVLTF
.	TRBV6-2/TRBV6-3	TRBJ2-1	CASSYRHPYNEQFF
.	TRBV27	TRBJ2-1	CASSRRDSSLMRYEQFF
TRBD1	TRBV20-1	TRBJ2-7	CSAKIPQGVKYEQYF
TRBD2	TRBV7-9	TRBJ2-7	CASSFGGGYWMYEQYF
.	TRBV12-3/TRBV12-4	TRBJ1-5	CASSSPPDQPQHF
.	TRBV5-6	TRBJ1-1	CASSGDLGATEAFF
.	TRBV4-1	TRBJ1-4	CASTLPGATNEKLFF
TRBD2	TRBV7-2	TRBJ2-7	CASSSRFGGDEQYF
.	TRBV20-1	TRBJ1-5	CSAREDRNQPQHF
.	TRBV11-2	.	CASSGRRVVSYEQYF
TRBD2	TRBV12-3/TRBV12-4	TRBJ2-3	CASRGLVDAEYF
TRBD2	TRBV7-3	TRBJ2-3	CASSLGGSGVSTDTQYF
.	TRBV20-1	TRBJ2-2	CSARARGGPARTGELFF
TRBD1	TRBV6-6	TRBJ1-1	CASRKGQIKGNTEAFF
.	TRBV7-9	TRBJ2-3	CASSLVEGQRTDTQYF
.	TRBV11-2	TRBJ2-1	CASSSPGSSEQFF
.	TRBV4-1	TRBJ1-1	CASSQDSDILGTEAFF
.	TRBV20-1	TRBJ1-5	CSANPDSSNQPQHF
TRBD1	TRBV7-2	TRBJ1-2	CASSPSQQGDNYGYTF
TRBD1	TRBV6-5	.	CASSYSGQGLGYYEQYF
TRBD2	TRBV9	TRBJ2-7	CASSFSGGAYEQYF
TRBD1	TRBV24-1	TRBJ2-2	CATSDPRDRLSNTGELFF
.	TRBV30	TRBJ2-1	CAWTMRDREVGNEQFF
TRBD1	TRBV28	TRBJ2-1	CASTQFTGGWDEQFF
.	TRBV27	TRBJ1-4	CASSFHGGNEKLFF
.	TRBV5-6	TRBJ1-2	CASNDGLPGAGYTF
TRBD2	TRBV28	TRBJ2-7	CASLGGGNPYEQYF
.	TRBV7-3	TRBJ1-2	CASSLKHGGVDGYTF
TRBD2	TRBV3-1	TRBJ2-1	CASSHGLAESSYNEQFF
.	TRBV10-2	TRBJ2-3	CASNQGRTDTQYF
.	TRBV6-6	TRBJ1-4	CATSDTLGEKLFF